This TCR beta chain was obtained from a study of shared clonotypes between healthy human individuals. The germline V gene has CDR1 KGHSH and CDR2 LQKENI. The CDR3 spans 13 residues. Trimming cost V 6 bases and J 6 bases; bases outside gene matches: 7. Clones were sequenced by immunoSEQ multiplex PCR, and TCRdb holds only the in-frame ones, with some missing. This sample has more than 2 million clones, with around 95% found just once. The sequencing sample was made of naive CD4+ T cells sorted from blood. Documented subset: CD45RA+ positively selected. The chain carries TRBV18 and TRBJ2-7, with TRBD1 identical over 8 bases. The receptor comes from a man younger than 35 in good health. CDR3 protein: CASSPYDRGEQYF. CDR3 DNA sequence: TGTGCCAGCTCGCCCTACGACAGGGGCGAGCAGTACTTC.